These T cell receptor beta chains were read from a single sample in a study of shared clonotypes between healthy human individuals. Method: immunoSEQ multiplex PCR; TCRdb's copy keeps in-frame clones and lacks some. The sample gives about 2,100,000 clones, about 92% of which show up once; about 1.5% is in the top ten. The source material was naive CD8+ T cells from PBMCs. Source of these receptors: a man aged 18 to 30 in good health. Some clones in this sample may be carry-over from other donors' samples. CDR3s include the opening cysteine and the closing phenylalanine or tryptophan. D genes are given only for firm matches. Clone sizes are given selectively: once, few, many, or a class where the clone is expanded.

d_call j_call v_call clone_size cdr3_nt cdr3_aa
- TRBJ2-7 TRBV28 - TGTGCCAGCAGTTTAACGGAAACCTACGAGCAGTACTTC CASSLTETYEQYF
- TRBJ2-3 TRBV29-1 - TGCAGCGTTGTGCCAGGCCAGGCCACAGATACGCAGTATTTT CSVVPGQATDTQYF
- TRBJ2-5 TRBV5-6 once TGTGCCAGCTCAACCCCGACAGATTCGGTGAGCGGGTGGAAAGAGACCCAGTACTTC CASSTPTDSVSGWKETQYF
- TRBJ2-7 TRBV7-9 - TGTGCCAGCAGCTCTCAGACCTACGAGCAGTACTTC CASSSQTYEQYF
- TRBJ2-7 TRBV27 - TGTGTCAGCAGCCCGAGAGCGGGGACACTTTACGAGCAGTACTTC CVSSPRAGTLYEQYF
- TRBJ1-5 TRBV27 - TGTGCCAGCAGTTTAGGCACCCTTAATCAGCCCCAGCATTTT CASSLGTLNQPQHF
TRBD1 TRBJ2-3 TRBV7-2 - TGTGCCAGCAGCTTACGACAGGGTTCGGGTTTCCAGAATACGCAGTATTTT CASSLRQGSGFQNTQYF
- TRBJ1-5 TRBV7-9 - TGTGCCAGCAGCTTAGCTTCTATAAATCAGCCCCAGCATTTT CASSLASINQPQHF
- TRBJ2-7 TRBV29-1 - TGCAGCGTTGAAGATCTCTACGAGCAGTACTTC CSVEDLYEQYF
- TRBJ1-2 TRBV10-3 - TGTGCCATCAGTGAGTCGACATCCGGACTCTATGGCTACACCTTC CAISESTSGLYGYTF
- TRBJ1-4 TRBV7-9 - TGTGCCAGCAGCTTAGCGTTGGGGGAAAAACTGTTTTTT CASSLALGEKLFF
TRBD2 TRBJ2-1 TRBV4-1 - TGCGCCAGCAGCCCCCGACTAGCGGAGCCCTACAATGAGCAGTTCTTC CASSPRLAEPYNEQFF
- TRBJ2-7 TRBV7-9 - TGTGCCAGCAGCTTAGCTTACGGCGAGCAGTACTTC CASSLAYGEQYF
TRBD1 TRBJ2-2 TRBV19 - TGTGCCAGTAGTTCGCGGACAGGGGAGGACACCGGGGAGCTGTTTTTT CASSSRTGEDTGELFF
- TRBJ2-1 TRBV7-9 few TGTGCCAGCAGCTTAGCGGGGACTCAGATCCGAGACATGTACAATGAGCAGTTCTTC CASSLAGTQIRDMYNEQFF
TRBD1 TRBJ2-2 TRBV7-9 once TGTGCCAGCAGCCCCGACAGGGGGTCGGACACCGGGGAGCTGTTTTTT CASSPDRGSDTGELFF
- TRBJ1-1 TRBV27 - TGTGCCAGCAGTTTTTCGCAGGGAGATATGAACACTGAAGCTTTCTTT CASSFSQGDMNTEAFF
- TRBJ1-2 TRBV4-1 - TGCGCCAGCAGCCAATTTAAAGTTACCCGGAGAGCTTTTGGGGGATCGGGGGGCTACACCTTC CASSQFKVTRRAFGGSGGYTF
- TRBJ1-1 TRBV30 few TGTGCCTGGAGTGTAGGGAGGTATAAGAACACTGAAGCTTTCTTT CAWSVGRYKNTEAFF
TRBD2 TRBJ2-7 TRBV29-1 - TGCAGCGTAGCCCGCACTAGCGGATCCTACGAGCAGTACTTC CSVARTSGSYEQYF
- TRBJ1-1 TRBV9 once TGTGCCAGCAGCGCCGTACAAGTACTGAACACTGAAGCTTTCTTT CASSAVQVLNTEAFF
- TRBJ2-5 TRBV2 - TGTGCCAGCAGTGCCCGGGACCAAGAGACCCAGTACTTC CASSARDQETQYF
- TRBJ2-7 TRBV6-1 - TGTGCCAGCAGTGGCCGATTTAGCGGGACAGAATACGAGCAGTACTTC CASSGRFSGTEYEQYF
- TRBJ2-5 TRBV7-8 - TGTGCCAGCAGCTTAGATGGGGGACAAGAGACCCAGTACTTC CASSLDGGQETQYF
- TRBJ1-1 TRBV27 - TGTGCCAGCAGTTCCAGCGGGACAAACACTGAAGCTTTCTTT CASSSSGTNTEAFF
- TRBJ2-7 TRBV11-3 - TGTGCCAGCAGCTCTAGGACCAGCAACGAGCAGTACTTC CASSSRTSNEQYF
- TRBJ1-5 TRBV21-1 few TGTGCCAGCAGCCCCGAGTGTAAGCCCCAGCATTTT CASSPECKPQHF
- TRBJ1-5 TRBV28 - TGTGCCAGCAGGGACCCGGGGGCCATGACGGATCGCAATCAGCCCCAGCATTTT CASRDPGAMTDRNQPQHF
- TRBJ1-1 TRBV2 - TGTGCCAGCGACGCGAGAGGGGACACTGAAGCTTTCTTT CASDARGDTEAFF
- TRBJ2-1 TRBV29-1 - TGCAGCGGGACCCCTACTAGCTCCTACAATGAGCAGTTCTTC CSGTPTSSYNEQFF
- TRBJ1-2 TRBV7-9 - TGTGCCAGCAGCCAACCGGGACTTATCGGCTACACCTTC CASSQPGLIGYTF
TRBD1 TRBJ2-2 TRBV7-8 - TGTGCCAGCAGCTTAGCCGACAGGGGGGCCTACGCGAACACCGGGGAGCTGTTTTTT CASSLADRGAYANTGELFF
- TRBJ1-2 TRBV5-1 - TGCGCCAGCAAAGAACACCCCTATGGCTACACCTTC CASKEHPYGYTF
TRBD1 TRBJ1-1 TRBV27 - TGTGCCAGCAGACATACACAGGGGATGGGCACTGAAGCTTTCTTT CASRHTQGMGTEAFF
- TRBJ2-7 TRBV5-6 - TGTGCCAGCAGCTTGGGGCAGGGGTCCTACGAGCAGTACTTC CASSLGQGSYEQYF